These T cell receptor beta chains were read from a single sample in a study of blood T cell repertoires in COVID-19. Generated by immunoSEQ multiplex PCR, the TCRdb table keeps only in-frame clones and is missing some. The table records more than 200,000 clones, 82% of them present only once. Input material: peripheral blood. Receptor source: a woman of 80 years or more with COVID-19, enrolled during active disease. CDR3s include the opening cysteine and the closing phenylalanine or tryptophan. A D gene is named only where the DNA matches it firmly. Only some rows state a clone size, as once, few, many or a class for expanded clones.

.	TRBV19	TRBJ2-6	.	CASSIPGTSSGANVLTF	TGTGCCAGTAGTATCCCGGGAACTAGCTCTGGGGCCAACGTCCTGACTTTC
TRBD1	TRBV28	TRBJ1-1	.	CASSTRQGLNTEAFF	TGTGCCAGCAGTACCAGACAGGGCTTGAACACTGAAGCTTTCTTT
.	TRBV5-6	TRBJ2-1	.	CASSLVVSGLYNEQFF	TGTGCCAGCAGCTTGGTCGTTTCGGGACTTTACAATGAGCAGTTCTTC
TRBD2	TRBV12-3/TRBV12-4	TRBJ2-7	.	CASSSLAVGEQYF	TGTGCCAGCAGTTCCCTAGCGGTGGGCGAGCAGTACTTC
.	TRBV2	TRBJ1-5	once	CASSAGGRNQPQHF	TGTGCCAGCAGCGCGGGGGGGCGAAATCAGCCCCAGCATTTT
.	TRBV5-8	TRBJ1-4	.	CASTPTGGFNEKLFF	TGTGCCAGCACCCCGACGGGGGGTTTTAATGAAAAACTGTTTTTT
.	TRBV24-1	TRBJ1-1	.	CATSDSAGGRTEAFF	TGTGCCACCAGTGATTCGGCCGGGGGGCGGACTGAAGCTTTCTTT
.	TRBV11-2	TRBJ2-2	once	CASSLNTGELFF	TGTGCCAGCAGCCTCAACACCGGGGAGCTGTTTTTT
.	TRBV2	TRBJ1-5	.	CASSEGGLSNQPQHF	TGTGCCAGCAGTGAAGGGGGCCTAAGCAATCAGCCCCAGCATTTT
TRBD1	TRBV6-5	TRBJ1-2	.	CASRAGGSSNYGYTF	TGTGCCAGCCGGGCAGGGGGCTCCTCTAACTATGGCTACACCTTC
TRBD2	TRBV3-1/TRBV3-2	TRBJ2-5	.	CASSRRGVDQETQYF	TGTGCCAGCAGCCGGCGGGGGGTCGACCAAGAGACCCAGTACTTC
.	TRBV5-6	TRBJ1-2	few	CASSLASYGYTF	TGTGCCAGCAGCTTGGCCAGCTATGGCTACACCTTC
.	TRBV6-1	TRBJ2-6	.	CASSDTGLPGANVLTF	TGTGCCAGCAGTGACACAGGGCTTCCGGGGGCCAACGTCCTGACTTTC
.	TRBV18	TRBJ1-5	.	CASSKTDLGQPQHF	TGTGCCAGCTCAAAGACAGACCTTGGTCAGCCCCAGCATTTT
TRBD1	TRBV28	TRBJ1-5	.	CASSFLHKIRDRGANQHF	TGTGCCAGCAGTTTCCTCCACAAAATCCGGGACAGGGGCGCTAATCAGCATTTT
.	TRBV18	TRBJ2-1	.	CASSRGTDYNEQFF	TGTGCCAGCTCACGCGGGACGGACTACAATGAGCAGTTCTTC
.	TRBV5-1	TRBJ1-3	few	CASSLGQVGNTIYF	TGCGCCAGCAGCTTGGGACAGGTCGGAAACACCATATATTTT
.	TRBV20-1	TRBJ1-5	.	CSASTGDQPQHF	TGCAGTGCTAGTACGGGAGATCAGCCCCAGCATTTT